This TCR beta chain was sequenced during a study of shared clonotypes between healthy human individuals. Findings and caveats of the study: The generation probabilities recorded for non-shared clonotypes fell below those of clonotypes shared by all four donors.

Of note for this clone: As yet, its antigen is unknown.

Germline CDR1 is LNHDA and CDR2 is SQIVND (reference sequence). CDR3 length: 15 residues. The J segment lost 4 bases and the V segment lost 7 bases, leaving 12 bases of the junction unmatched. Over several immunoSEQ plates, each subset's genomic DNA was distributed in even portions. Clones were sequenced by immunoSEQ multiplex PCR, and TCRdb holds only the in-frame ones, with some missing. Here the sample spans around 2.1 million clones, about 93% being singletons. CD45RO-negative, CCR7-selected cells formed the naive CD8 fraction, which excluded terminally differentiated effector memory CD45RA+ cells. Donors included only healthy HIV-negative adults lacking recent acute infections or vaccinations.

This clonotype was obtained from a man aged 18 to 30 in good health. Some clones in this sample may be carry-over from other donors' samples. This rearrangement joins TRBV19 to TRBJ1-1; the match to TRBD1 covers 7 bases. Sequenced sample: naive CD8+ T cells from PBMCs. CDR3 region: CASTQGRTGSTEAFF. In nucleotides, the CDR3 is TGTGCCAGTACCCAAGGGCGGACAGGTTCCACTGAAGCTTTCTTT.